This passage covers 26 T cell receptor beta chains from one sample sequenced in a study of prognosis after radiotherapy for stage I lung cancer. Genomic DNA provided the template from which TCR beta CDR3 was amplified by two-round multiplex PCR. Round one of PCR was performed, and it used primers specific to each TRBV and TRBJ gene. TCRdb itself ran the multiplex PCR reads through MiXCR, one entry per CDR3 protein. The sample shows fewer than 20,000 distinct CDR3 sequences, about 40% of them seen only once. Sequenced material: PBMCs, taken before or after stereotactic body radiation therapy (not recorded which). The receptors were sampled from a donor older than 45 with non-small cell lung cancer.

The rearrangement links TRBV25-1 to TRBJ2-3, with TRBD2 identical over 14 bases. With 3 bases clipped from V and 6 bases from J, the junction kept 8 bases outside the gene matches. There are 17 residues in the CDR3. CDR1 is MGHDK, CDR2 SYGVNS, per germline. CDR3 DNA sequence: TGTGCCAGCAGTGACCGACTAGCGGGAGGGCCGAGGGATACGCAGTATTTT. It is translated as CASSDRLAGGPRDTQYF.

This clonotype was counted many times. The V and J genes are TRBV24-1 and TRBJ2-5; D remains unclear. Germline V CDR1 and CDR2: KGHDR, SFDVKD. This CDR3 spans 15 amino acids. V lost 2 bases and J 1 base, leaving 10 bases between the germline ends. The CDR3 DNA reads TGTGCCACCAGTGATTCCACCAGGCCCCAAGAGACCCAGTACTTC. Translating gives CATSDSTRPQETQYF.

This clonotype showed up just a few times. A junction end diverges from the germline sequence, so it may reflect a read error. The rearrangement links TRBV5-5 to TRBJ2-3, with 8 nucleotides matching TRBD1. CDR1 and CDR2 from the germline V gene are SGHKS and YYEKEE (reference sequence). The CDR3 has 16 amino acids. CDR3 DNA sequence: TGTGCCAGCAGCTTCCCGGGACAGGCCCGCACATATACGCAGTATTTT. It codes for CASSFPGQARTYTQYF.

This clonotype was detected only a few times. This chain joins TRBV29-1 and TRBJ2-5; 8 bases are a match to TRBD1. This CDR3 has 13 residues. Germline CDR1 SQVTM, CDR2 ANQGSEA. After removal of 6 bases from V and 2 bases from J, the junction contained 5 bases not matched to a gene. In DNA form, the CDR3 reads TGCAGCGTACCCGGGACAGGTCAAGAGACCCAGTACTTC. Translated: CSVPGTGQETQYF.

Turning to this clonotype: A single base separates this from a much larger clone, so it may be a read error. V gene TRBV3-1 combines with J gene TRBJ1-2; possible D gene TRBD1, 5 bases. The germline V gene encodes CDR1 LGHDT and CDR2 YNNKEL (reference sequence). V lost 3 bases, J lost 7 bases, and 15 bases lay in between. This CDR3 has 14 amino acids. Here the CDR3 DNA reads TGTGCCAGCAGCCACCTGGACGGGGCCCCTGGCTACACCTTC. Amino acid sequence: CASSHLDGAPGYTF.

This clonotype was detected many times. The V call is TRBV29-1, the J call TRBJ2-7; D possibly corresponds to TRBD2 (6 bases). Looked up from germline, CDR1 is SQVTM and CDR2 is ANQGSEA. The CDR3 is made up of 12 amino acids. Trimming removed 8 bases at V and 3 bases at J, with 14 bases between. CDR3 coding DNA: TGCAGCACGTCCGGGACTGACTACGAGCAGTACTTC. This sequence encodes CSTSGTDYEQYF.

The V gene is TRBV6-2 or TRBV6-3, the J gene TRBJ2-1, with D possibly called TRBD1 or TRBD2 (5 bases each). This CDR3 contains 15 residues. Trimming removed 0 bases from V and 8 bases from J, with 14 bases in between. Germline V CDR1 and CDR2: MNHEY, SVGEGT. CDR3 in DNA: TGTGCCAGCAGTTACTCGTCGGGGCCCCTTGATGAGCAGTTCTTC. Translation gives CASSYSSGPLDEQFF.

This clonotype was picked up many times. CDR3 nucleotides: TGTGCCACCAGTGATTGGGGCAGGGGAGTCACCGGGGAGCTGTTTTTT. This sequence encodes CATSDWGRGVTGELFF. This chain links TRBV24-1 with TRBJ2-2; possibly TRBD1 for D (6 bases). This CDR3 has 16 amino acids. CDR1 and CDR2 from the germline V gene are KGHDR and SFDVKD. V dropped 2 bases and J dropped 4 bases, with 13 bases sitting between them.

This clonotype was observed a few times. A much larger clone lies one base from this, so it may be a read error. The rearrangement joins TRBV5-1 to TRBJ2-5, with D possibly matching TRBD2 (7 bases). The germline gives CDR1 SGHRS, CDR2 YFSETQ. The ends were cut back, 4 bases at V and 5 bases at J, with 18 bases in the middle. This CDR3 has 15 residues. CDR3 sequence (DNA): TGCGCCAGCAGCCAGAGCTGGAGGGGGGGCGAGACCCAGTACTTC. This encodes CASSQSWRGGETQYF.

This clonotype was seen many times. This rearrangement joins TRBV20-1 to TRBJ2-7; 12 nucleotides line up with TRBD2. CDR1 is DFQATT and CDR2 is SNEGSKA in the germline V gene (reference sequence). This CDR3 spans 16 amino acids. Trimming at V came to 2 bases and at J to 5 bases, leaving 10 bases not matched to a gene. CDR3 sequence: CSARLASGRAFNEQYF. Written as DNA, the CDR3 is TGCAGTGCTAGACTGGCTAGCGGGAGGGCCTTTAACGAGCAGTACTTC.

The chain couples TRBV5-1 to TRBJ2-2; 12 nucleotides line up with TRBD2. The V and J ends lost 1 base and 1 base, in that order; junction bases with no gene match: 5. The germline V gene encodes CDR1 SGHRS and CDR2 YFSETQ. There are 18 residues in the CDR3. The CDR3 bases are TGCGCCAGCAGCTTGATGACTAGCGGGAGTGGGAACACCGGGGAGCTGTTTTTT. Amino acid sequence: CASSLMTSGSGNTGELFF.

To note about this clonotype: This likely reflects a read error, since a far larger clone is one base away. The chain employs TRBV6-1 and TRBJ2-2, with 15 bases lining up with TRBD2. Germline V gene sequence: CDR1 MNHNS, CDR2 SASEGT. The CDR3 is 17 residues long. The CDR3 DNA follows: TGTGCCAGCAGAGGGACTAGCGGGAGGATGGACACCGGGGGGCTGTTTTTT. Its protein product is CASRGTSGRMDTGGLFF.

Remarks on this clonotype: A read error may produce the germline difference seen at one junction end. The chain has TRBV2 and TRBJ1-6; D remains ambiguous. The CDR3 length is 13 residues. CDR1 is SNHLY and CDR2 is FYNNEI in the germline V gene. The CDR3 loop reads CASSNTGRSPLNF. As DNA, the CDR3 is TGTGCCAGCAGTAATACCGGGCGTTCACCCCTCAACTTT.

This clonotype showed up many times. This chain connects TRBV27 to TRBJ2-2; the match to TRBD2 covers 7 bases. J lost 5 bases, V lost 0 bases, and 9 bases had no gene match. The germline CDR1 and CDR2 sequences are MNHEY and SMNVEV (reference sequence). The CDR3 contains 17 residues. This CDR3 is CASSLSILADSTGELFF. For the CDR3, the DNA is TGTGCCAGCAGTTTATCGATTCTAGCGGATTCAACCGGGGAGCTGTTTTTT.

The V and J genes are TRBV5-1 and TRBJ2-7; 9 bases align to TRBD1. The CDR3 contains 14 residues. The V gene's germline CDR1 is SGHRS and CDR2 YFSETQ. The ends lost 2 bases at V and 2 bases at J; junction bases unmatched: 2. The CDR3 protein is CASSLDRGTYEQYF. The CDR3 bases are TGCGCCAGCAGCTTAGACAGGGGGACCTACGAGCAGTACTTC.

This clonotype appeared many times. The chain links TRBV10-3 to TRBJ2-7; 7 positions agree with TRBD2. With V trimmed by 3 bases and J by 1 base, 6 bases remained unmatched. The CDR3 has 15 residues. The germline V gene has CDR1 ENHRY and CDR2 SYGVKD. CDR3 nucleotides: TGTGCCATCAGTGAAGTTCGGGGGGTATCCTACGAGCAGTACTTC. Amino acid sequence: CAISEVRGVSYEQYF.

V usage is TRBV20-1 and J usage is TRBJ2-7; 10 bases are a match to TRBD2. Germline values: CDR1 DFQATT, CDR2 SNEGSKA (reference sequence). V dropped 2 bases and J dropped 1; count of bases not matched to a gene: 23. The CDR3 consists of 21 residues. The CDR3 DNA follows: TGCAGTGCTAGAAAATCCCGACAGGGAGAGTTGAGACTAGCGGGTTCCTACGAGCAGTACTTC. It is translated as CSARKSRQGELRLAGSYEQYF.

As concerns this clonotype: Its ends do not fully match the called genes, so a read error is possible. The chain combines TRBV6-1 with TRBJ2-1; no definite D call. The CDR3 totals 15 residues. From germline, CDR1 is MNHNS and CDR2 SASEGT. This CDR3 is CASNTWGMRYNEQLF. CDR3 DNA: TGTGCCAGCAATACCTGGGGAATGAGATACAATGAGCAGCTCTTC.

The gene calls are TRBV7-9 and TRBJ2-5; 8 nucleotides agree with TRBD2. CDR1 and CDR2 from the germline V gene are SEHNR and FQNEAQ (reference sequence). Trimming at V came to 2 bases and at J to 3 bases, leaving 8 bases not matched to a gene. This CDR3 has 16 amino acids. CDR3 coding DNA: TGTGCCAGCAGCTTATTCAGCGGGAGTTTTGAAGAGACCCAGTACTTC. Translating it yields CASSLFSGSFEETQYF. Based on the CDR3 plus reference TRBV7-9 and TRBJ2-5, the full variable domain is DTGVSQNPRHKITKRGQNVTFRCDPISEHNRLYWYRQTLGQGPEFLTYFQNEAQLEKSRLLSDRFSAERPKGSFSTLEIQRTEQGDSAMYLCASSLFSGSFEETQYFGPGTRLLVL.

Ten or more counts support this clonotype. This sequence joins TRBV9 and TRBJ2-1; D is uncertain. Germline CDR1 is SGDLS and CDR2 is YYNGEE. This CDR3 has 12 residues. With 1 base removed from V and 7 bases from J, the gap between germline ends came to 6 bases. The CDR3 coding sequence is TGTGCCAGCAGCGTACGGAGTAATGAGCAGTTCTTC. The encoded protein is CASSVRSNEQFF.

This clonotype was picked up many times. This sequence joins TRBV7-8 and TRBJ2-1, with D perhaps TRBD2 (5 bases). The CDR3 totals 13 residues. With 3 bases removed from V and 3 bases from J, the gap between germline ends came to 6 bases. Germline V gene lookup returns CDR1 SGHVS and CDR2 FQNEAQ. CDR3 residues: CASSFSGYNEQFF. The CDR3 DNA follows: TGTGCCAGCAGCTTCAGCGGCTACAATGAGCAGTTCTTC.

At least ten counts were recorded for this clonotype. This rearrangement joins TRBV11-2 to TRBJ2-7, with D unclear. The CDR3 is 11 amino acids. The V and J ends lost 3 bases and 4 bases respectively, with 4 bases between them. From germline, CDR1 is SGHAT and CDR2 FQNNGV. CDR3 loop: CASSFWYEQYF. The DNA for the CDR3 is TGTGCCAGCAGCTTCTGGTACGAGCAGTACTTC.

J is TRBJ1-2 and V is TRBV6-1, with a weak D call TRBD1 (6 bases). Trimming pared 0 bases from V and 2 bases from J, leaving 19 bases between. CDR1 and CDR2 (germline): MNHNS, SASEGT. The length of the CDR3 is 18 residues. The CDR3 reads CASSEAWTVKTPNYGYTF. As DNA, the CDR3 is TGTGCCAGCAGTGAAGCCTGGACAGTTAAAACCCCAAACTATGGCTACACCTTC.

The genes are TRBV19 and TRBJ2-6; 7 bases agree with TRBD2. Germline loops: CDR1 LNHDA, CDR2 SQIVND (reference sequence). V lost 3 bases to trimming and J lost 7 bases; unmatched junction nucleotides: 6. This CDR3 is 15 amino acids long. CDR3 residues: CASSIGIAGANVLTF. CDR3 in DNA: TGTGCCAGTAGTATCGGGATAGCGGGTGCCAACGTCCTGACTTTC.

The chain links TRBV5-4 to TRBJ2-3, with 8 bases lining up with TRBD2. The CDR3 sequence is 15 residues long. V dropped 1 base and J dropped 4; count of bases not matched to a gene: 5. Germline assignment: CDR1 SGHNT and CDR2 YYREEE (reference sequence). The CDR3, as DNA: TGTGCCAGCAGCTTGTCAGCGGGGGTCTCAGATACGCAGTATTTT. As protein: CASSLSAGVSDTQYF.

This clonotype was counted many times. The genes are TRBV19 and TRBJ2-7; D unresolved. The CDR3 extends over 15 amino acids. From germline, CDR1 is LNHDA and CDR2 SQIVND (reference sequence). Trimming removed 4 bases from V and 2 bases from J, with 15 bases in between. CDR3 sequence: CASSRMGEGPYEQYF. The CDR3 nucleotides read TGTGCCAGTAGTAGGATGGGTGAAGGGCCCTACGAGCAGTACTTC.